The sequence of this TCR beta chain was determined in a study of CXCR3-negative and CXCR3-positive naive CD8 T cells. General study points: Against CXCR3-negative naive cells, CXCR3-positive naive cells showed more hydrophobic TRB CDR3s.

Looked up from germline, CDR1 is MDHEN and CDR2 is SYDVKM. The CDR3 has 17 amino acids. With UMI labels, 5' RACE was used to prepare the TRB cDNA libraries. With the 5' RACE reads reprocessed, TCRdb shows one record per CDR3 protein and no DNA. The clone table shows about 90,000 distinct CDR3 sequences, with the ten largest holding less than 0.85%. Notes on this clonotype: What it recognizes is unknown.

The sequence was collected from a human donor in good health. Some clones in this sample may be carry-over from other donors' samples. The sequenced material came from naive CXCR3+ CD8+ T cells from blood. The sample's subset: CD45RO-CCR7+CD27+CD95- naive CD8+ T cells expressing CXCR3 (TNR3+). The chain links TRBV28 to TRBJ2-3; TCRdb names TRBD1, which stays unverified in the absence of DNA. CDR3: CASSLDLRGASFDTQYF.